The rows below give T cell receptor beta chains drawn from one sample of a study of blood T cell repertoires in COVID-19. Profiled with immunoSEQ multiplex PCR; TCRdb holds only in-frame clones, not every one. The data show about 260,000 clones, around 86% seen once. The sample comprised peripheral blood. These receptors were obtained from a man younger than 35 with active or convalescent COVID-19. Both conserved end residues are part of each CDR3. A D gene is named only where the DNA matches it firmly. Rows may omit the clone size; those that give it use once, few, many or a size class.

V gene,J gene,D gene,clone size,CDR3 protein,CDR3 DNA
TRBV5-1,TRBJ2-6,NA,NA,CASRQISGANVLTF,TGCGCCAGCAGACAAATTTCTGGGGCCAACGTCCTGACTTTC
TRBV3-1/TRBV3-2,TRBJ1-1,NA,NA,CASSQDLTGMNTEAFF,TGTGCCAGCAGCCAAGATCTCACAGGAATGAACACTGAAGCTTTCTTT
TRBV5-4,TRBJ2-2,TRBD1,NA,CARVGQGASNTGELFF,TGTGCCAGAGTCGGACAGGGGGCTTCGAACACCGGGGAGCTGTTTTTT
TRBV5-4,TRBJ1-4,TRBD1,NA,CASSQDRVNEKLFF,TGTGCCAGCAGCCAGGACAGGGTGAATGAAAAACTGTTTTTT
TRBV10-3,TRBJ2-2,NA,NA,CAISVLKGAGELFF,TGTGCCATCAGCGTCCTAAAGGGGGCCGGGGAGCTGTTTTTT
TRBV6-5,TRBJ2-7,TRBD1,NA,CASSYLKGQGTEQYF,TGTGCCAGCAGTTACCTCAAGGGACAGGGGACCGAGCAGTACTTC
TRBV7-3,TRBJ2-2,NA,NA,CASSLSGNTGELFF,TGTGCCAGCAGCTTATCAGGGAACACCGGGGAGCTGTTTTTT
TRBV5-1,TRBJ1-1,TRBD1,NA,CASSRWTGNTEAFF,TGCGCCAGCAGCAGGTGGACAGGGAACACTGAAGCTTTCTTT
TRBV7-2,TRBJ2-4,TRBD2,NA,CASSFTSGRMGGNIQYF,TGTGCCAGCAGCTTCACTAGCGGGAGAATGGGAGGGAACATTCAGTACTTC
TRBV7-2,TRBJ2-4,NA,NA,CASSSPSFKNIQYF,TGTGCCAGCAGCTCCCCCTCCTTCAAAAACATTCAGTACTTC
TRBV6-5,TRBJ2-2,NA,NA,CASSSFPSGSRELFF,TGTGCCAGCAGTTCCTTTCCTTCGGGGTCTAGGGAGCTGTTTTTT
TRBV24-1,TRBJ2-7,TRBD1,NA,CATSGTHRDRLDEQYF,TGTGCCACCAGTGGTACCCACCGGGACAGGCTCGACGAGCAGTACTTC
TRBV7-3,TRBJ2-7,NA,NA,CASSLNGGGTTYEQYF,TGTGCCAGCAGCTTAAATGGTGGGGGGACCACCTACGAGCAGTACTTC
TRBV4-1,TRBJ2-7,TRBD1,NA,CASSLGQGNYEQYF,TGCGCCAGCAGCCTTGGACAGGGTAACTACGAGCAGTACTTC
TRBV19,TRBJ1-5,NA,NA,CASTQSRTGPQHF,TGTGCCAGTACACAAAGCCGTACGGGGCCCCAGCATTTT
TRBV7-3,TRBJ1-1,NA,NA,CASSPFRDTEAFF,TGTGCCAGCAGCCCATTCCGGGACACTGAAGCTTTCTTT
TRBV10-3,TRBJ2-2,NA,few,CAISDPAENTGELFF,TGTGCCATCAGTGATCCAGCGGAGAACACCGGGGAGCTGTTTTTT
TRBV11-3,TRBJ2-1,TRBD2,once,CASSTDPTSGEEQFF,TGTGCCAGCAGCACCGACCCGACTAGCGGGGAAGAGCAGTTCTTC
TRBV9,TRBJ1-1,TRBD1,NA,CASSVETGATEAFF,TGTGCCAGCAGCGTAGAGACAGGGGCTACTGAAGCTTTCTTT
TRBV5-6,TRBJ2-2,TRBD2,many,CASSWSLAGGHSGELFF,TGTGCCAGCAGCTGGTCGCTAGCGGGAGGGCATTCCGGGGAGCTGTTTTTT
TRBV5-6,TRBJ2-7,TRBD1,NA,CASSSLDRASYEQYF,TGTGCCAGCAGCTCCCTCGACAGGGCTTCCTACGAGCAGTACTTC
TRBV10-3,TRBJ1-5,TRBD1,once,CATNRDRENQPQHF,TGTGCCACCAATCGGGACAGGGAGAATCAGCCCCAGCATTTT
TRBV21-1,TRBJ2-2,NA,once,CATDTGVTGELFF,TGTGCCACCGATACAGGGGTCACCGGGGAGCTGTTTTTT
TRBV5-6,TRBJ2-5,NA,NA,CASSGAWEQSAQETQYF,TGTGCCAGCAGCGGGGCTTGGGAACAGTCCGCACAAGAGACCCAGTACTTC
TRBV7-4,TRBJ1-5,NA,NA,CASKIQGRPQHF,TGTGCCAGCAAAATACAGGGACGGCCCCAGCATTTT
TRBV24-1,TRBJ2-1,TRBD2,NA,CATSGSGLPAHNEQFF,TGTGCCACCAGTGGCTCGGGACTACCGGCTCACAATGAGCAGTTCTTC
TRBV6-5,TRBJ2-7,TRBD2,once,CASRRTSGSREQYF,TGTGCCAGCAGGCGGACTAGCGGGTCGAGGGAGCAGTACTTC
TRBV28,TRBJ1-1,NA,once,CAITTETEAFF,TGTGCCATCACGACGGAGACTGAAGCTTTCTTT
TRBV27,TRBJ2-7,TRBD1,NA,CASTDRVHEQYF,TGTGCCAGCACCGACAGGGTCCACGAGCAGTACTTC
TRBV6-4,TRBJ2-7,NA,NA,CASSGQGGTYEQYF,TGTGCCAGCAGTGGTCAGGGGGGCACCTACGAGCAGTACTTC
TRBV19,TRBJ1-5,NA,NA,CASSMDDLGQPQHF,TGTGCCAGTAGTATGGATGACTTGGGTCAGCCCCAGCATTTT
TRBV6-1,TRBJ1-3,TRBD1,many,CASSEQTGGSGNTIYF,TGTGCCAGCAGTGAACAAACAGGGGGCTCTGGAAACACCATATATTTT
TRBV6-5,TRBJ2-7,TRBD2,NA,CASSLKLAGIGEQYF,TGTGCCAGCAGTTTAAAACTAGCGGGAATAGGCGAGCAGTACTTC
TRBV6-2/TRBV6-3,TRBJ2-7,NA,few,CASSFGLLLASYYEQYF,TGTGCCAGCAGTTTTGGCCTTCTTCTAGCGTCCTACTACGAGCAGTACTTC